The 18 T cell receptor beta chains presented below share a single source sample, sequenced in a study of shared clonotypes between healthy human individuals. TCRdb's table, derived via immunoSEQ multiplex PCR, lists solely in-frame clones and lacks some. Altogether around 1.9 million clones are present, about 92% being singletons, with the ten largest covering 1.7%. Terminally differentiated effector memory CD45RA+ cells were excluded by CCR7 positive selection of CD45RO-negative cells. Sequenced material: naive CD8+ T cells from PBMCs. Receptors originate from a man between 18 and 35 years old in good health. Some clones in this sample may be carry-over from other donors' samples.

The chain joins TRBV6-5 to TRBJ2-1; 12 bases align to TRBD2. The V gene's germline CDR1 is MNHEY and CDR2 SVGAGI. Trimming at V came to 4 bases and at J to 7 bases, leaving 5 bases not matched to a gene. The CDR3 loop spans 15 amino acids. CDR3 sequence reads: CASSLLAGGFNEQFF. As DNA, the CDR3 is TGTGCCAGCAGTTTACTAGCGGGAGGTTTTAATGAGCAGTTCTTC.

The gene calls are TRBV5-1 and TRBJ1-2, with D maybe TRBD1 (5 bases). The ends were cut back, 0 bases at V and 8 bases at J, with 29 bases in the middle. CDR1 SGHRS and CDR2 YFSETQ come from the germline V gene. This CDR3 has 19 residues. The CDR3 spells CASSLGEYGAGTLIAGYTF. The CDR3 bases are TGCGCCAGCAGCTTGGGAGAATACGGGGCCGGGACCCTTATAGCGGGCTACACCTTC. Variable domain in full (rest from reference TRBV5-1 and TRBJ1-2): KAGVTQTPRYLIKTRGQQVTLSCSPISGHRSVSWYQQTPGQGLQFLFEYFSETQRNKGNFPGRFSGRQFSNSRSEMNVSTLELGDSALYLCASSLGEYGAGTLIAGYTFGSGTRLTVV.

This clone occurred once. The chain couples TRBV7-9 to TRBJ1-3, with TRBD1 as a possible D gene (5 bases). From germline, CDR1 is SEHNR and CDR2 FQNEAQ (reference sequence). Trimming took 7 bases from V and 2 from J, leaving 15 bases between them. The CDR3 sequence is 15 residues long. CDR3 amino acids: CASIPRDSPGNTIYF. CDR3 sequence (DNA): TGTGCCAGCATACCCAGGGATTCTCCTGGAAACACCATATATTTT.

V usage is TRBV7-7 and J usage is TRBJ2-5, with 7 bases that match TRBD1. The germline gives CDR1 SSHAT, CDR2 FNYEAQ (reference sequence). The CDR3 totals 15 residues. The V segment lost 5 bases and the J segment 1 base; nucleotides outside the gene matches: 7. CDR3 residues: CASSPGDSSQETQYF. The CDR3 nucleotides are TGTGCCAGCAGCCCCGGGGACAGTAGCCAAGAGACCCAGTACTTC.

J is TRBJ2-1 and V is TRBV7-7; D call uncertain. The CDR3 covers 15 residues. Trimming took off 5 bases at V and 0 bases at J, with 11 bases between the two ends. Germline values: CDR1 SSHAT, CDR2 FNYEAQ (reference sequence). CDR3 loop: CASSPIPSSYNEQFF. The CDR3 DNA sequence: TGTGCCAGCAGCCCCATACCCAGCTCCTACAATGAGCAGTTCTTC.

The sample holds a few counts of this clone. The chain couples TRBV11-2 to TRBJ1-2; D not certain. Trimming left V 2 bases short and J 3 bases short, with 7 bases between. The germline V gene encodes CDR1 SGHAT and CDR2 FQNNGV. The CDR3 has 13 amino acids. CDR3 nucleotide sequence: TGTGCCAGCAGCTTAAACAAACACTATGGCTACACCTTC. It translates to CASSLNKHYGYTF.

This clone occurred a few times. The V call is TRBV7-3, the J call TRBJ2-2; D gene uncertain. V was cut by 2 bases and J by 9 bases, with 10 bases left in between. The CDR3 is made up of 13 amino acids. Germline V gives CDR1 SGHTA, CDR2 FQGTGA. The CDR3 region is CASSLSSGRELFF. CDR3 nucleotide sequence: TGTGCCAGCAGCTTATCATCCGGTCGGGAGCTGTTTTTT.

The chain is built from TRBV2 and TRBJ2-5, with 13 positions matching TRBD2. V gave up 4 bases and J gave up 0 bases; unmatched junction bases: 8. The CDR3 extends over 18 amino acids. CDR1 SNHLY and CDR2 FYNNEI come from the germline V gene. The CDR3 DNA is TGTGCCAGCAGTGGGGGCCCGGGGACTAGCGGGGACCAAGAGACCCAGTACTTC. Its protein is CASSGGPGTSGDQETQYF.

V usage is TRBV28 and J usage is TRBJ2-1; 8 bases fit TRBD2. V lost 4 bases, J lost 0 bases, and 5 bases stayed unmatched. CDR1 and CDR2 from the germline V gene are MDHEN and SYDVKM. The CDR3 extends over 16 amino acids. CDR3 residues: CASSSPREDSYNEQFF. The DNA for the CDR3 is TGTGCCAGCAGTTCCCCGCGGGAGGACTCCTACAATGAGCAGTTCTTC.

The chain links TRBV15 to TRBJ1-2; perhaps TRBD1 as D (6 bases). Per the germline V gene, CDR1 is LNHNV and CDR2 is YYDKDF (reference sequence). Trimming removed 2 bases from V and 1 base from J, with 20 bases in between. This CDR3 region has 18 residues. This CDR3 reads CATSRNPGDGRLNYGYTF. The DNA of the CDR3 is TGTGCCACCAGCAGAAATCCAGGGGATGGGCGGCTTAACTATGGCTACACCTTC.

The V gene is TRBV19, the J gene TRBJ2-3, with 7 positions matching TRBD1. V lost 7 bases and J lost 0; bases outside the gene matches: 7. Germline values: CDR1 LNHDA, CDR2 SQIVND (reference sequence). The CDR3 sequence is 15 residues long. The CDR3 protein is CASTSDRSSTDTQYF. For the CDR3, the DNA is TGTGCCAGTACCTCGGACAGGTCTAGCACAGATACGCAGTATTTT.

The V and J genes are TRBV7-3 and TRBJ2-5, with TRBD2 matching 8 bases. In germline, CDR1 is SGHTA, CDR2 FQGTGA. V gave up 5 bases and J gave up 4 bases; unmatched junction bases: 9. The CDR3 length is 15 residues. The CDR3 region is CASSPGGGHSETQYF. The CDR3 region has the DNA TGTGCCAGCAGCCCCGGGGGGGGCCACTCAGAGACCCAGTACTTC.

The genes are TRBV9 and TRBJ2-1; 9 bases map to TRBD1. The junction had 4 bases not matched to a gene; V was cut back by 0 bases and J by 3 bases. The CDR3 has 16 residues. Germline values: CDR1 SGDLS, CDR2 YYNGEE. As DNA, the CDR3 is TGTGCCAGCAGCGTAGTTGGGACAGGGTTCTACAATGAGCAGTTCTTC. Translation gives CASSVVGTGFYNEQFF.

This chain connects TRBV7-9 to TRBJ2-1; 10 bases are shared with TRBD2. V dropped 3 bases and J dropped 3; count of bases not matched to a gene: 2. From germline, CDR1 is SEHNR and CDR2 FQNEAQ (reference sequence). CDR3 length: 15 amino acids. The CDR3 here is CASSFSGRIYNEQFF. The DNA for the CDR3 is TGTGCCAGCAGCTTTAGCGGGAGGATCTACAATGAGCAGTTCTTC. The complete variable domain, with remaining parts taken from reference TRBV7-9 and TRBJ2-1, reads DTGVSQNPRHKITKRGQNVTFRCDPISEHNRLYWYRQTLGQGPEFLTYFQNEAQLEKSRLLSDRFSAERPKGSFSTLEIQRTEQGDSAMYLCASSFSGRIYNEQFFGPGTRLTVL.

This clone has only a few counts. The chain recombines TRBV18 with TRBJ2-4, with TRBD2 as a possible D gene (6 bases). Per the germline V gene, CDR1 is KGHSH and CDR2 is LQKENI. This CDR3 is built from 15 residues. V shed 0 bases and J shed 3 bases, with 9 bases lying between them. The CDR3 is CASSPPEGFKNIQYF. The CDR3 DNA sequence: TGTGCCAGCTCACCACCGGAGGGGTTCAAAAACATTCAGTACTTC.

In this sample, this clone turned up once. The CDR3 DNA follows: TGTGCCAGCAGGAACCCGACTAGGACAGATACGCAGTATTTT. This codes for CASRNPTRTDTQYF. The chain is built from TRBV28 and TRBJ2-3; a weak D match, TRBD2 (6 bases). CDR1 and CDR2 (germline): MDHEN, SYDVKM. Deletions cut 6 bases from V and 3 bases from J, with 13 bases between. The CDR3 runs to 14 residues.

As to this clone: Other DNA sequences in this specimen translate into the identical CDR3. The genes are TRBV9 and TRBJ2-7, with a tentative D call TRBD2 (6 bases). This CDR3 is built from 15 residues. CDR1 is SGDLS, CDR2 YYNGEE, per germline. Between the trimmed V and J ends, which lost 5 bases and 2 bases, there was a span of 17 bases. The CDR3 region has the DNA TGTGCCAGCAGTGTTGGAGGGGCTGGGACCTACGAGCAGTACTTC. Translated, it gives CASSVGGAGTYEQYF.

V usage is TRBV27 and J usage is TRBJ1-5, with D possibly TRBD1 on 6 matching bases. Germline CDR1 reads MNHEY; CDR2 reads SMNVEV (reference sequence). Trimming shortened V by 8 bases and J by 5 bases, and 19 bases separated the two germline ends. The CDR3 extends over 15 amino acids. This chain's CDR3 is CASRYSQGGDQPQHF. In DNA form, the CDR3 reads TGTGCCAGCCGATACTCACAGGGCGGGGATCAGCCCCAGCATTTT.